Below, 23 T cell receptor beta chains from the same sample are listed, as sequenced in a study of cytomegalovirus exposure and HLA in healthy donors. TCRdb's table, derived via immunoSEQ multiplex PCR, lists solely in-frame clones and lacks some. Among under 250,000 clones, around nine tenths were seen once, and the ten largest hold about 2.8%. The source material was PBMCs. The receptors were gathered from a man younger than 35 in good health and CMV-seronegative.

V and J are TRBV25-1 and TRBJ2-3; 10 bases are a match to TRBD1. After removal of 3 bases from V and 4 bases from J, the junction contained 10 bases not matched to a gene. Germline lookup yields CDR1 MGHDK and CDR2 SYGVNS. The CDR3 contains 17 residues. CDR3 protein: CASSDRGQGSFPDTQYF. Written as DNA, the CDR3 is TGTGCCAGCAGTGACCGGGGACAGGGGAGTTTCCCAGATACGCAGTATTTT.

The chain's CDR3 is CASSIGPGRGYEQYF. Here the CDR3 DNA reads TGTGCCAGTAGTATAGGTCCGGGCAGGGGGTACGAGCAGTACTTC. The J gene is TRBJ2-7, the V gene TRBV19, with TRBD1 matching over 7 bases. This CDR3 is 15 amino acids long. Germline V gene lookup returns CDR1 LNHDA and CDR2 SQIVND (reference sequence). V shed 1 base, J shed 4 bases, and the junction held 7 bases outside the gene matches.

The V and J genes are TRBV5-1 and TRBJ2-3, with D possibly matching TRBD1 (6 bases). V gave up 2 bases and J gave up 3 bases, with 13 bases separating them. Germline CDR1 reads SGHRS; CDR2 reads YFSETQ. The CDR3 has 15 amino acids. Written as DNA, the CDR3 is TGCGCCAGCAGCTTAGACAGGACTCAAACAGATACGCAGTATTTT. Translated, it gives CASSLDRTQTDTQYF.

The J gene is TRBJ2-7, the V gene TRBV5-6, with 9 bases lining up with TRBD1. J gave up 6 bases and V 4 bases, and 8 bases lay outside the gene matches. Germline values: CDR1 SGHDT, CDR2 YYEEEE. This CDR3 contains 14 residues. The DNA for the CDR3 is TGTGCCAGCAGCATGGGACAGGGTGGGTCCGAGCAGTACTTC. Translated: CASSMGQGGSEQYF.

The chain has TRBV7-8 and TRBJ1-4; tentatively, D is TRBD1 (5 bases). Between the trimmed V and J ends, which lost 0 bases and 7 bases, there was a span of 15 bases. Germline V gene data show CDR1 as SGHVS and CDR2 as FQNEAQ. There are 16 residues in the CDR3. CDR3 sequence reads: CASSLALAGRGEKLFF. In nucleotides, the CDR3 is TGTGCCAGCAGCTTAGCGCTCGCAGGGAGGGGTGAAAAACTGTTTTTT. Drawing the rest from reference TRBV7-8 and TRBJ1-4, the complete variable domain is GAGVSQSPRYKVAKRGQDVALRCDPISGHVSLFWYQQALGQGPEFLTYFQNEAQLDKSGLPSDRFFAERPEGSVSTLKIQRTQQEDSAVYLCASSLALAGRGEKLFFGSGTQLSVL.

The chain links TRBV5-6 to TRBJ1-6, with D possibly being TRBD1 (5 bases). Germline-derived CDR1 and CDR2 are SGHDT and YYEEEE. The CDR3 runs 15 residues. With 4 bases removed from V and 4 bases from J, the gap between germline ends came to 12 bases. The CDR3 DNA is TGTGCCAGCAGCACACAGGACACATATAATTCACCCCTCCACTTT. Its translation is CASSTQDTYNSPLHF. Variable domain in full (rest from reference TRBV5-6 and TRBJ1-6): DAGVTQSPTHLIKTRGQQVTLRCSPKSGHDTVSWYQQALGQGPQFIFQYYEEEERQRGNFPDRFSGHQFPNYSSELNVNALLLGDSALYLCASSTQDTYNSPLHFGNGTRLTVT.

The rearrangement links TRBV7-3 to TRBJ2-3, with TRBD2 identical over 7 bases. The CDR3 has 14 residues. Germline V gene sequence: CDR1 SGHTA, CDR2 FQGTGA. With 3 bases clipped from V and 3 bases from J, the junction kept 3 bases outside the gene matches. The CDR3 loop is CASSFSGGTDTQYF. The DNA of the CDR3 is TGTGCCAGCAGCTTTTCCGGGGGGACAGATACGCAGTATTTT.

This clone was detected only once. V usage is TRBV10-1 and J usage is TRBJ1-1, with D maybe TRBD1 (6 bases). The CDR3 is made up of 13 amino acids. The ends were cut back, 3 bases at V and 11 bases at J, with 16 bases in the middle. Germline V gene lookup returns CDR1 WNHNN and CDR2 SYGVQD (reference sequence). This chain's CDR3 is CASSEVGGADAFF. The CDR3 DNA follows: TGCGCCAGCAGTGAAGTTGGGGGCGCCGATGCTTTCTTT.

The chain recombines TRBV5-1 with TRBJ1-4, with 8 bases identical to TRBD1. This CDR3 is 16 amino acids long. Germline V gives CDR1 SGHRS, CDR2 YFSETQ. With V trimmed by 3 bases and J by 3 bases, 7 bases remained unmatched. The DNA of the CDR3 is TGCGCCAGCAGCTCGGCCGGACAGGGTCCTAATGAAAAACTGTTTTTT. It is translated as CASSSAGQGPNEKLFF.

The J gene is TRBJ1-2, the V gene TRBV28; TRBD1 might be the D (5 bases). The CDR3 has 14 residues. Germline V CDR1 and CDR2: MDHEN, SYDVKM. The germline V and J ends were trimmed by 2 bases and 8 bases, with 15 bases remaining between them. Here the CDR3 reads CASSLEIGTRGYTF. The CDR3 DNA sequence: TGTGCCAGCAGTTTAGAGATAGGGACTCGAGGCTACACCTTC.

The rearrangement uses TRBV7-9 and TRBJ2-2, with D unresolved. The CDR3 covers 13 residues. V was trimmed by 2 bases and J by 8 bases, leaving 9 bases between them. CDR1 is SEHNR and CDR2 is FQNEAQ in the germline V gene (reference sequence). The CDR3 DNA follows: TGTGCCAGCAGCTTAATGTTTTCGGGGGAGCTGTTTTTT. Encoded protein: CASSLMFSGELFF.

The J gene is TRBJ1-2, the V gene TRBV30; no definite D call. V lost 3 bases, J lost 8 bases, and 13 bases lay in between. The CDR3 spans 12 residues. CDR1 GTSNPN and CDR2 SVGIG come from the germline V gene (reference sequence). The CDR3 spells CAWRLRTDGYTF. CDR3 DNA: TGTGCCTGGAGATTACGGACTGACGGCTACACCTTC.

This clone was observed once. The gene calls are TRBV19 and TRBJ1-4; D is ambiguous. This CDR3 has 14 residues. The V gene lost 1 base and the J gene lost 6 bases, with 9 bases spanning the gap. Germline CDR1 reads LNHDA; CDR2 reads SQIVND (reference sequence). The CDR3 reads CASSIGLRHEKLFF. The DNA for the CDR3 is TGTGCCAGTAGTATAGGGTTGCGTCATGAAAAACTGTTTTTT.

The V call is TRBV10-2, the J call TRBJ1-3; possibly TRBD1 for D (5 bases). V dropped 4 bases and J dropped 0 bases, with 10 bases sitting between them. CDR1 is WSHSY and CDR2 is SAAADI in the germline V gene. The CDR3 sequence is 15 residues long. The CDR3 here is CASSVLDSSGNTIYF. The CDR3 nucleotides are TGCGCCAGCAGTGTTCTTGACAGCTCTGGAAACACCATATATTTT.

The chain combines TRBV4-3 with TRBJ2-7; 9 nucleotides match TRBD1. The germline CDR1 and CDR2 sequences are LGHNA and YSLEER. The CDR3 contains 15 residues. Unmatched junction bases numbered 8, after V lost 3 bases and J lost 5 bases. The DNA for the CDR3 is TGCGCCAGCAGCCATGGACAGGGGTCTCGCGACGAGCAGTACTTC. It translates to CASSHGQGSRDEQYF.

V usage is TRBV4-1 and J usage is TRBJ2-3; D may be TRBD2 (7 bases). Germline V gene data show CDR1 as MGHRA and CDR2 as YSYEKL. The CDR3 totals 14 residues. V was cut by 7 bases and J by 4 bases, with 15 bases left in between. The CDR3 here is CASTPTGRADTQYF. The CDR3 bases are TGCGCCAGCACTCCAACAGGGAGGGCAGATACGCAGTATTTT.

This CDR3 reads CASSFADIQYF. Here the CDR3 DNA reads TGTGCCAGCAGCTTTGCGGACATTCAGTACTTC. V gene TRBV7-9 combines with J gene TRBJ2-4; D uncertain. The V gene's germline CDR1 is SEHNR and CDR2 FQNEAQ (reference sequence). CDR3 length equals 11 residues. Between the trimmed V and J ends, which lost 3 bases and 8 bases, there was a span of 5 bases.

The rearrangement uses TRBV28 and TRBJ2-7; D ambiguous. Trimming left V 4 bases short and J 0 bases short, with 13 bases between. Germline CDR1 MDHEN, CDR2 SYDVKM. The CDR3 contains 15 residues. Here the CDR3 reads CASSWLSLSSYEQYF. The DNA for the CDR3 is TGTGCCAGCAGTTGGCTCTCATTAAGCTCCTACGAGCAGTACTTC.

This clone appeared a single time. DNA of the CDR3: TGTGCCAGCAGATCGATTATAAGGGGATCGAACACCGGGGAGCTGTTTTTT. The encoded protein is CASRSIIRGSNTGELFF. V gene TRBV27 combines with J gene TRBJ2-2; D is perhaps TRBD1 (5 bases). The CDR3 has 17 amino acids. The V end lost 6 bases, the J end lost 0 bases, and 17 bases lay between the germline ends. Germline CDR1 reads MNHEY; CDR2 reads SMNVEV (reference sequence).

The rearrangement links TRBV9 to TRBJ2-7, with 8 bases that match TRBD2. This CDR3 spans 14 amino acids. Germline V gene sequence: CDR1 SGDLS, CDR2 YYNGEE. V trimming: 4 bases; J trimming: 2 bases; junction bases outside the gene matches: 5. The CDR3 protein is CASSPAGGPYEQYF. The CDR3 DNA reads as TGTGCCAGCAGCCCCGCGGGGGGCCCCTACGAGCAGTACTTC.

V usage is TRBV30 and J usage is TRBJ2-7; 10 bases agree with TRBD2. Trimming removed 1 base from V and 2 bases from J; junction bases left unmatched: 8. CDR3 size: 16 residues. CDR1 is GTSNPN and CDR2 is SVGIG in the germline V gene (reference sequence). The CDR3 DNA follows: TGTGCCTGGAGTGGAGGCCTAGCGGGAGTCCCCTACGAGCAGTACTTC. This encodes CAWSGGLAGVPYEQYF. The full variable domain, rest sourced from reference TRBV30 and TRBJ2-7, is SQTIHQWPATLVQPVGSPLSLECTVEGTSNPNLYWYRQAAGRGLQLLFYSVGIGQISSEVPQNLSASRPQDRQFILSSKKLLLSDSGFYLCAWSGGLAGVPYEQYFGPGTRLTVT.

V is TRBV29-1 and J is TRBJ1-4; unclear D gene. V lost 3 bases and J lost 8, with 13 bases in between. Germline-derived CDR1 and CDR2 are SQVTM and ANQGSEA. This CDR3 has 13 residues. CDR3 DNA: TGCAGCGTTGAGCGGCTAAACTCCGAAAAACTGTTTTTT. Amino acid sequence: CSVERLNSEKLFF.

V and J are TRBV28 and TRBJ2-7; 7 bases map to TRBD1. In germline, CDR1 is MDHEN, CDR2 SYDVKM. The CDR3 length is 14 residues. J was trimmed by 4 bases and V by 3 bases; bases with no gene match: 6. Here the CDR3 reads CASSFGTDIYEQYF. CDR3 bases: TGTGCCAGCAGTTTTGGGACAGATATTTACGAGCAGTACTTC.